The 25 T cell receptor beta chains given below trace back to one sample, sequenced in a study of shared clonotypes between healthy human individuals. CD45RO-negative, CCR7-positively selected cells formed the naive CD8 fraction, excluding terminally differentiated effector memory CD45RA+ cells. Sequenced by immunoSEQ multiplex PCR; TCRdb stores in-frame clones only, minus some. The profile shows about 2.2 million clones, just under 95% of them singletons. Sequenced: naive CD8+ T cells from PBMCs. The receptor set was obtained from a man younger than 35 in good health. Some clones in this sample may be carry-over from other donors' samples.

J is TRBJ2-3 and V is TRBV5-8; weak D call: TRBD1 (6 bases). Germline V CDR1 and CDR2: SGHTS, YDEGEE. Trimming cost V 1 base and J 5 bases, with 8 bases left between them. CDR3 length: 13 amino acids. CDR3 loop: CASSLRGKDTQYF. Here the CDR3 DNA reads TGTGCCAGCAGCTTGAGGGGGAAAGATACGCAGTATTTT.

The chain recombines TRBV9 with TRBJ2-1, with 12 positions matching TRBD2. The CDR3 is 15 amino acids. CDR1 is SGDLS, CDR2 YYNGEE, per germline. Trimming at V came to 4 bases and at J to 5 bases, leaving 4 bases not matched to a gene. CDR3 sequence (DNA): TGTGCCAGCAGCTCCCGGACTAGCGGGGACAATGAGCAGTTCTTC. Residues: CASSSRTSGDNEQFF.

This clone has only one observation. This chain links TRBV7-3 with TRBJ2-1; 12 nucleotides line up with TRBD1. The CDR3 length is 16 residues. V was pared by 4 bases and J by 8 bases, with 9 bases of the junction left unmatched. CDR1 and CDR2 (germline): SGHTA, FQGTGA. The CDR3 bases are TGTGCCAGCAGCTCCCGGGACAGGGGGCGACGCGATGAGCAGTTCTTC. Translated: CASSSRDRGRRDEQFF. The full variable domain, completed using reference TRBV7-3 and TRBJ2-1, is GAGVSQTPSNKVTEKGKYVELRCDPISGHTALYWYRQSLGQGPEFLIYFQGTGAADDSGLPNDRFFAVRPEGSVSTLKIQRTERGDSAVYLCASSSRDRGRRDEQFFGPGTRLTVL.

The J gene is TRBJ2-7, the V gene TRBV29-1; 10 bases line up with TRBD2. Germline V lookup: CDR1 SQVTM, CDR2 ANQGSEA. The CDR3 length is 16 residues. Trimming at V came to 2 bases and at J to 0 bases, leaving 7 bases not matched to a gene. The CDR3 loop is CSVELRTSGTSYEQYF. The CDR3 DNA sequence: TGCAGCGTTGAATTACGGACTAGCGGTACCTCCTACGAGCAGTACTTC.

This rearrangement joins TRBV29-1 to TRBJ2-1; tentative D call: TRBD1 (6 bases). V was pared by 8 bases and J by 0 bases, with 20 bases between. This CDR3 has 16 amino acids. CDR1 SQVTM and CDR2 ANQGSEA come from the germline V gene. CDR3 nucleotides: TGCAGCACCGAACACCGGGACACGAGCTCCTACAATGAGCAGTTCTTC. Translating it yields CSTEHRDTSSYNEQFF.

This chain links TRBV28 with TRBJ1-5; 7 bases fit TRBD1. In germline, CDR1 is MDHEN, CDR2 SYDVKM. With V trimmed by 6 bases and J by 3 bases, 8 bases remained unmatched. The CDR3 extends over 15 amino acids. The CDR3 DNA sequence: TGTGCCAGCAGACCACAGGGGTTGGCCAATCAGCCCCAGCATTTT. This translates into CASRPQGLANQPQHF.

The rearrangement joins TRBV2 to TRBJ1-4, with D uncertain. Per the germline V gene, CDR1 is SNHLY and CDR2 is FYNNEI. V shed 7 bases and J shed 0 bases, with 12 bases lying between them. This CDR3 has 15 residues. The CDR3 here is CASTLGASTNEKLFF. CDR3 sequence (DNA): TGTGCCAGCACCCTAGGAGCATCAACTAATGAAAAACTGTTTTTT. Full variable domain (outside the CDR3, taken from reference TRBV2 and TRBJ1-4): EPEVTQTPSHQVTQMGQEVILRCVPISNHLYFYWYRQILGQKVEFLVSFYNNEISEKSEIFDDQFSVERPDGSNFTLKIRSTKLEDSAMYFCASTLGASTNEKLFFGSGTQLSVL.

The V and J genes are TRBV27 and TRBJ1-1; tentative D call: TRBD1 (5 bases). This CDR3 contains 14 residues. Germline V gives CDR1 MNHEY, CDR2 SMNVEV (reference sequence). The V end was cut by 5 bases, the J end by 5 bases, with 15 bases between. CDR3 region: CASSPSGTQTEAFF. CDR3 DNA sequence: TGTGCCAGCAGTCCCTCCGGGACCCAAACTGAAGCTTTCTTT.

The chain couples TRBV27 to TRBJ2-2; TRBD2 is a possible D gene (5 bases). Deletions cut 6 bases from V and 1 base from J, with 12 bases between. This CDR3 comprises 15 residues. The germline V gene has CDR1 MNHEY and CDR2 SMNVEV (reference sequence). The CDR3 DNA is TGTGCCAGCAGCGGGGTAGCGCTGAACACCGGGGAGCTGTTTTTT. Amino acids: CASSGVALNTGELFF.

The V gene is TRBV11-2, the J gene TRBJ2-7; D is unresolved. Trimming stripped 8 bases from V and 5 bases from J, with 10 bases between. Germline V gene data show CDR1 as SGHAT and CDR2 as FQNNGV. The CDR3 sequence is 11 residues long. The CDR3 bases are TGTGCCAGCGTCCGCTGGGACGAGCAGTACTTC. This translates into CASVRWDEQYF.

The genes are TRBV5-8 and TRBJ2-2, with D maybe TRBD1 (7 bases). The CDR3 has 18 amino acids. Germline V gene lookup returns CDR1 SGHTS and CDR2 YDEGEE. Trimming pared 2 bases from V and 1 base from J, leaving 18 bases between. CDR3 coding DNA: TGTGCCAGCAGCTTCCCAGGGGGGCGGGGACGGAACACCGGGGAGCTGTTTTTT. This sequence encodes CASSFPGGRGRNTGELFF.

V is TRBV4-2 and J is TRBJ2-5, with D possibly matching TRBD1 (5 bases). Germline-derived CDR1 and CDR2 are LGHNA and YNFKEQ. Trimming shortened V by 3 bases and J by 2 bases, and 19 bases separated the two germline ends. The CDR3 is made up of 17 amino acids. In nucleotides, the CDR3 is TGTGCCAGCAGCCACACCTTAGGCAGGGTGGGGCAAGAGACCCAGTACTTC. Its protein is CASSHTLGRVGQETQYF.

V usage is TRBV6-1 and J usage is TRBJ1-1; D might be TRBD1 (5 bases). V dropped 5 bases and J dropped 6 bases, with 16 bases sitting between them. From germline, CDR1 is MNHNS and CDR2 SASEGT. This CDR3 spans 14 amino acids. The CDR3 reads CASSRDRLGSEAFF. The CDR3 DNA reads as TGTGCCAGCAGTCGGGACCGGTTAGGGTCTGAAGCTTTCTTT.

This chain links TRBV10-3 with TRBJ2-4; tentatively, D is TRBD1 or TRBD2 (5 bases each). Between the trimmed V and J ends, which lost 8 bases and 3 bases, there was a span of 26 bases. This CDR3 comprises 18 residues. CDR1 and CDR2 (germline): ENHRY, SYGVKD. The CDR3 protein is CAIGRSPGPEKGKNIQYF. CDR3 nucleotide sequence: TGTGCCATCGGCAGAAGCCCGGGACCCGAAAAGGGCAAAAACATTCAGTACTTC.

This clone has a single count. Other DNA sequences from this sample encode an identical CDR3 as well. The chain couples TRBV18 to TRBJ2-5; 9 bases match TRBD2. Unmatched junction bases numbered 6, after V lost 0 bases and J lost 1 base. The germline CDR1 and CDR2 sequences are KGHSH and LQKENI. CDR3 length: 17 residues. The CDR3 loop is CASSPPRLAGTQETQYF. CDR3 coding DNA: TGTGCCAGCTCACCACCGAGGCTAGCGGGGACCCAAGAGACCCAGTACTTC.

The J gene is TRBJ2-7, the V gene TRBV27, with TRBD1 as a possible D gene (6 bases). This CDR3 is 18 amino acids long. CDR1 is MNHEY and CDR2 is SMNVEV in the germline V gene (reference sequence). V was shortened by 3 bases and J by 0 bases, with 21 bases between the two germline ends. CDR3 nucleotides: TGTGCCAGCAGTTTCCAAGGGATCGGTTCGACAGGCTCCTACGAGCAGTACTTC. Translation: CASSFQGIGSTGSYEQYF.

V gene TRBV7-2 combines with J gene TRBJ2-2, with D possibly matching TRBD2 (6 bases). The V gene's germline CDR1 is SGHTA and CDR2 FQGNSA. Trimming took 1 base from V and 4 from J, leaving 7 bases between them. This CDR3 is 14 amino acids long. Here the CDR3 reads CASSLVGGTGELFF. The CDR3 nucleotides are TGTGCCAGCAGCTTAGTCGGGGGCACCGGGGAGCTGTTTTTT.

J is TRBJ1-1 and V is TRBV29-1; D remains unclear. This CDR3 comprises 12 residues. The V gene's germline CDR1 is SQVTM and CDR2 ANQGSEA. The V and J ends lost 6 bases and 11 bases respectively, with 19 bases between them. As DNA, the CDR3 is TGCAGCGTCCTGGGCGGGAGAGCTGGGGCTTTCTTT. It encodes CSVLGGRAGAFF.

V is TRBV9 and J is TRBJ2-7; 7 bases are a match to TRBD1. The CDR3 is 15 amino acids. The germline CDR1 and CDR2 sequences are SGDLS and YYNGEE. The J segment lost 0 bases and the V segment lost 4 bases, leaving 7 bases of the junction unmatched. CDR3: CASSKGTASSYEQYF. The CDR3 DNA sequence: TGTGCCAGCAGCAAAGGGACAGCCAGCTCCTACGAGCAGTACTTC.

This chain connects TRBV27 to TRBJ2-2; D gene uncertain. CDR1 and CDR2 from the germline V gene are MNHEY and SMNVEV (reference sequence). V lost 4 bases, J lost 5 bases, and 8 bases lay in between. The CDR3 has 13 residues. Here the CDR3 DNA reads TGTGCCAGCAGTTACTTAGTAACCGGGGAGCTGTTTTTT. The encoded protein is CASSYLVTGELFF.

This sequence joins TRBV5-1 and TRBJ2-3; 11 nucleotides line up with TRBD1. In germline, CDR1 is SGHRS, CDR2 YFSETQ. The V gene end was trimmed by 0 bases and the J gene end by 0 bases; junction bases not matched to a gene: 12. The CDR3 totals 20 residues. In nucleotides, the CDR3 is TGCGCCAGCAGCTTGGATTTTTCGGGACAGGGGGAAGATAGCACAGATACGCAGTATTTT. Amino acids: CASSLDFSGQGEDSTDTQYF.

J is TRBJ2-5 and V is TRBV6-6; D uncertain. This CDR3 contains 12 residues. Germline V gene data show CDR1 as MNHNY and CDR2 as SVGAGI (reference sequence). The V end was cut by 5 bases, the J end by 4 bases, with 8 bases between. CDR3 nucleotide sequence: TGTGCCAGCAGTCAAATAAGAGAGACCCAGTACTTC. The encoded protein is CASSQIRETQYF.

The rearrangement uses TRBV19 and TRBJ2-1; TRBD2 matches 7 bases. With 5 bases clipped from V and 9 bases from J, the junction kept 10 bases outside the gene matches. Germline V lookup: CDR1 LNHDA, CDR2 SQIVND (reference sequence). This CDR3 has 14 residues. Here the CDR3 DNA reads TGTGCCAGTAGTTTCGGCGGGAGTTGGGTTGAGCAGTTCTTC. Its translation is CASSFGGSWVEQFF.

The V call is TRBV27, the J call TRBJ2-7, with 9 bases aligning to TRBD1. There are 14 residues in the CDR3. The germline V gene has CDR1 MNHEY and CDR2 SMNVEV (reference sequence). The V segment lost 7 bases and the J segment 5 bases; nucleotides outside the gene matches: 9. This CDR3 is CASISRDRVHEQYF. CDR3 DNA sequence: TGTGCCAGCATCTCCCGGGACAGGGTCCACGAGCAGTACTTC.

The V and J genes are TRBV27 and TRBJ2-2; D not resolved. CDR1 is MNHEY, CDR2 SMNVEV, per germline (reference sequence). Trimming removed 3 bases at V and 1 base at J, with 6 bases between. The CDR3 runs to 14 residues. CDR3 region: CASSFMGNTGELFF. The CDR3 nucleotides are TGTGCCAGCAGTTTCATGGGGAACACCGGGGAGCTGTTTTTT.